These 26 T cell receptor beta chains share one sample of origin, sequenced in a study of molecular identifiers for immune sequencing clone quantification. TCRdb redid the calling of the PCR reads with MiXCR, one entry per CDR3 protein. The sample lists 50,000 to 75,000 distinct CDR3 sequences; under 20% were seen once. The sequencing sample was made of naive CD8+ T cells from blood, with Jurkat cell RNA spiked in. Subset in this sample: FACS-sorted CD8+CD4-CCR7+CD45RA+ naive T cells. The source is a human donor in good health. Some libraries in this study had Jurkat cell RNA spiked in.

A remark on this clonotype: The junction departs from germline at one end; a sequencing error may be responsible. The chain combines TRBV27 with TRBJ2-3; a possible D gene is TRBD2 (6 bases). Germline V gene data show CDR1 as MNHEY and CDR2 as SMNVEV (reference sequence). CDR3 length equals 15 residues. The DNA for the CDR3 is TGTGCCGGCAGTTTATGGCCCAGCGGGTCAGATACGCAGTATTTT. Residues: CAGSLWPSGSDTQYF.

Ten or more counts support this clonotype. The CDR3 sequence is CASRQTGTPEPSSYEQYF. In DNA form, the CDR3 reads TGTGCCAGCAGACAGACAGGGACCCCGGAACCGAGCTCCTACGAGCAGTACTTC. This sequence joins TRBV27 and TRBJ2-7; 7 bases fit TRBD1. The germline V gene encodes CDR1 MNHEY and CDR2 SMNVEV (reference sequence). The CDR3 has 18 residues. The V gene end was trimmed by 6 bases and the J gene end by 0 bases; junction bases not matched to a gene: 17.

Ten or more counts support this clonotype. The J gene is TRBJ2-2, the V gene TRBV2; possible D gene TRBD2, 6 bases. The CDR3 length is 14 residues. CDR1 is SNHLY, CDR2 FYNNEI, per germline. Trimming took 2 bases from V and 3 from J, leaving 7 bases between them. For the CDR3, the DNA is TGTGCCAGCAGTGAATTAGCGGACACCGGGGAGCTGTTTTTT. It yields the protein CASSELADTGELFF.

This clonotype was recorded at least ten times. The chain carries TRBV1 and TRBJ1-2; TRBD1 is the table's D call, not checked against the DNA. TRBV1 is marked as a pseudogene. The CDR3 loop spans 16 amino acids. The CDR3 spells CTSRGQATRNNYGYTF. The CDR3 DNA sequence: TGCACCAGCAGGGGACAGGCGACGCGAAATAACTATGGCTACACCTTC.

The table lists this clonotype with many counts. This chain connects TRBV12-3 or TRBV12-4 to TRBJ2-3; D unclear. The V end was cut by 3 bases, the J end by 1 base, with 8 bases between. The CDR3 is 14 amino acids. The chain's CDR3 is CASSFWAGTDTQYF. For the CDR3, the DNA is TGTGCCAGCAGTTTTTGGGCCGGCACAGATACGCAGTATTTT.

The rearrangement uses TRBV3-1 and TRBJ1-6, with D uncertain. The CDR3 totals 14 residues. Trimming cost V 0 bases and J 5 bases, with 5 bases left between them. CDR1 LGHDT and CDR2 YNNKEL come from the germline V gene (reference sequence). The CDR3 region is CASSQERNNSPLHF. The CDR3 DNA sequence: TGTGCCAGCAGCCAAGAACGGAATAATTCACCCCTCCACTTT.

This clonotype was found many times. The genes are TRBV28 and TRBJ2-7; D not resolved. Trimming pared 2 bases from V and 9 bases from J, leaving 17 bases between. The CDR3 consists of 14 residues. Germline loops: CDR1 MDHEN, CDR2 SYDVKM. Here the CDR3 DNA reads TGTGCCAGCAGTTTAGGGCTTGGCGGAGCCCTGCAGTACTTC. Translated, it gives CASSLGLGGALQYF.

V gene TRBV5-6 combines with J gene TRBJ1-6, with D perhaps TRBD1 (5 bases). The CDR3 spans 16 residues. CDR1 and CDR2 (germline): SGHDT, YYEEEE. V was cut by 1 base and J by 8 bases, with 16 bases left in between. The CDR3 bases are TGTGCCAGCAGCTTGAGTGTGGGGCCCTTTGATTCACCCCTCCACTTT. Translating gives CASSLSVGPFDSPLHF. Variable domain in full (rest from reference TRBV5-6 and TRBJ1-6): DAGVTQSPTHLIKTRGQQVTLRCSPKSGHDTVSWYQQALGQGPQFIFQYYEEEERQRGNFPDRFSGHQFPNYSSELNVNALLLGDSALYLCASSLSVGPFDSPLHFGNGTRLTVT.

There are many counts of this clonotype. This chain connects TRBV20-1 to TRBJ2-7, with 11 bases fitting TRBD2. The CDR3 sequence is 15 residues long. CDR1 and CDR2 from the germline V gene are DFQATT and SNEGSKA (reference sequence). The V segment lost 3 bases and the J segment 7 bases; nucleotides outside the gene matches: 11. CDR3 coding DNA: TGCAGTGCTAGTCAACTAGCGGGAGAATGGGGTGAGCAGTACTTC. Its translation is CSASQLAGEWGEQYF.

With regard to this clonotype: No conserved phenylalanine or tryptophan is present at the end of the CDR3, so a read error is the likely explanation. V is TRBV4-2 and J is TRBJ1-2; no reliable D call. CDR3 length: 15 residues. Germline-derived CDR1 and CDR2 are LGHNA and YNFKEQ. DNA of the CDR3: TGTGCCGGCAGCCAGGAGTCCAGCACTAACTATGGCTACACCTCC. This sequence encodes CAGSQESSTNYGYTS.

This clonotype was picked up many times. The gene calls are TRBV11-2 and TRBJ2-3; D is possibly TRBD2 (6 bases). V lost 5 bases and J lost 3, with 15 bases in between. The germline gives CDR1 SGHAT, CDR2 FQNNGV. CDR3 length: 15 amino acids. CDR3 coding DNA: TGTGCCAGCAGCGGAAACCGGGAGTTTACAGATACGCAGTATTTT. Amino acids: CASSGNREFTDTQYF.

This clonotype came up many times. V is TRBV4-1 and J is TRBJ2-3; 7 nucleotides line up with TRBD2. The CDR3 covers 17 residues. The germline CDR1 and CDR2 sequences are MGHRA and YSYEKL. The V gene end was trimmed by 0 bases and the J gene end by 5 bases; junction bases not matched to a gene: 11. In DNA form, the CDR3 reads TGCGCCAGCAGCCAAGAAGGTACTAGCGTGGTTGTAGATACGCAGTATTTT. Its protein product is CASSQEGTSVVVDTQYF.

The rearrangement joins TRBV5-6 to TRBJ1-1; 8 bases agree with TRBD1. The J segment lost 5 bases and the V segment lost 0 bases, leaving 9 bases of the junction unmatched. This CDR3 is 16 amino acids long. Looked up from germline, CDR1 is SGHDT and CDR2 is YYEEEE. CDR3 sequence: CASSLDSAGGLTEAFF. In nucleotides, the CDR3 is TGTGCCAGCAGCTTGGATTCAGCAGGGGGCTTAACTGAAGCTTTCTTT.

In its sample, this clonotype was seen many times. The chain is built from TRBV19 and TRBJ2-7, with 7 bases lining up with TRBD1. The trim removed 1 base at V and 2 bases at J, leaving 5 bases unmatched. CDR3 length: 15 residues. Germline lookup yields CDR1 LNHDA and CDR2 SQIVND (reference sequence). CDR3: CASSIGSQGAYEQYF. DNA of the CDR3: TGTGCCAGTAGTATAGGTAGCCAGGGGGCCTACGAGCAGTACTTC.

This clonotype came up many times. The V call is TRBV7-3, the J call TRBJ2-1; 7 bases line up with TRBD2. V dropped 3 bases and J dropped 2; count of bases not matched to a gene: 7. CDR1 is SGHTA, CDR2 FQGTGA, per germline. The CDR3 is 16 residues long. The CDR3, as DNA: TGTGCCAGCAGCTTTGGGGGGGGGAACCCCTACAATGAGCAGTTCTTC. Protein sequence: CASSFGGGNPYNEQFF.

With regard to this clonotype: A much larger clone differs from this one at a single base, so this may be a read error. No conserved phenylalanine or tryptophan is present at the end of the CDR3, so a read error is the likely explanation. The chain employs TRBV19 and TRBJ2-7; 8 positions match TRBD1. Germline trimming cut 3 bases from V and 3 bases from J; bases unmatched to any gene: 4. Germline lookup yields CDR1 LNHDA and CDR2 SQIVND (reference sequence). The CDR3 length is 14 residues. CDR3 sequence: CASSIGTGDYEQYL. CDR3 sequence (DNA): TGTGCCAGTAGTATTGGGACAGGAGACTACGAGCAGTACCTC.

This clonotype was found a few times. The genes are TRBV27 and TRBJ2-1, with 10 bases aligning to TRBD2. Trimming cost V 0 bases and J 3 bases; bases outside gene matches: 8. The CDR3 consists of 18 residues. The germline V gene encodes CDR1 MNHEY and CDR2 SMNVEV (reference sequence). The CDR3 bases are TGTGCCAGCAGTTTATCGCAGGCTAGCGGGAGTCTCTACAATGAGCAGTTCTTC. Its protein product is CASSLSQASGSLYNEQFF.

The V call is TRBV20-1, the J call TRBJ2-7, with 12 bases fitting TRBD2. Trimming took 5 bases from V and 5 from J; bases not matched to a gene: 10. CDR3 size: 15 residues. CDR1 DFQATT and CDR2 SNEGSKA come from the germline V gene (reference sequence). In DNA, the CDR3 is TGCAGTGCTCAGACTAGCGGGAGACGTTCGAACGAGCAGTACTTC. This encodes CSAQTSGRRSNEQYF.

In this sample, this clonotype turned up a few times. The V call is TRBV10-3, the J call TRBJ2-7, with D unresolved. The CDR3 is 11 residues long. The germline V gene encodes CDR1 ENHRY and CDR2 SYGVKD. The V and J ends lost 3 bases and 6 bases respectively, with 6 bases between them. In nucleotides, the CDR3 is TGTGCCATCAGTGACGGGTTCGAGCAGTACTTC. This translates into CAISDGFEQYF.

The table lists this clonotype with a few counts. The V gene is TRBV27, the J gene TRBJ2-7; possibly TRBD1 for D (6 bases). Trimming took 4 bases from V and 2 from J, leaving 15 bases between them. This CDR3 region has 15 residues. CDR1 and CDR2 (germline): MNHEY, SMNVEV (reference sequence). The CDR3 DNA sequence: TGTGCCAGCAGTTCCCGGGACACGGGGACCTACGAGCAGTACTTC. It is translated as CASSSRDTGTYEQYF.

Only a few counts were recorded for this clonotype. This chain connects TRBV13 to TRBJ2-1; the match to TRBD2 covers 13 bases. Looked up from germline, CDR1 is PRHDT and CDR2 is FYEKMQ (reference sequence). The V and J ends lost 3 bases and 5 bases, in that order; junction bases with no gene match: 4. The CDR3 runs to 16 residues. This CDR3 is CASSFRTSGRDNEQFF. DNA for the CDR3: TGTGCCAGCAGCTTCCGGACTAGCGGGAGAGACAATGAGCAGTTCTTC.

This clonotype occurred many times. V gene TRBV24-1 combines with J gene TRBJ2-5; 7 bases are a match to TRBD1. J lost 3 bases, V lost 3 bases, and 9 bases had no gene match. CDR3 length: 16 amino acids. The germline V gene has CDR1 KGHDR and CDR2 SFDVKD. The CDR3 protein is CATSDSRDSREETQYF. The CDR3 bases are TGTGCCACCAGTGATAGCCGGGACAGCCGGGAAGAGACCCAGTACTTC.

As for this clonotype: A much larger clone sits a single nucleotide away, making a read error possible. The CDR3 loop reads CASSLWGASEQYF. The CDR3 DNA reads as TGTGCCAGCAGTTTATGGGGGGCTAGCGAGCAGTACTTC. The genes are TRBV27 and TRBJ2-7; TRBD1 or TRBD2 may be the D gene (6 bases each). Per the germline V gene, CDR1 is MNHEY and CDR2 is SMNVEV (reference sequence). This CDR3 is built from 13 residues. Trimming stripped 1 base from V and 6 bases from J, with 10 bases between.

A note on this clonotype: A much larger clone lies a single base off, so this may be a read error. V and J are TRBV7-9 and TRBJ2-3; the match to TRBD1 covers 9 bases. V shed 5 bases and J 3 bases; nucleotides not matched to a gene: 6. The CDR3 has 15 amino acids. Per the germline V gene, CDR1 is SEHNR and CDR2 is FQNEAQ (reference sequence). CDR3 sequence: CASSPWGQGTDTQYF. In DNA, the CDR3 is TGTGCCAGCAGCCCGTGGGGACAGGGAACAGATACGCAGTATTTT.

The rearrangement uses TRBV24-1 and TRBJ2-1; 10 bases agree with TRBD2. From germline, CDR1 is KGHDR and CDR2 SFDVKD. The CDR3 loop spans 15 amino acids. With 5 bases clipped from V and 12 bases from J, the junction kept 12 bases outside the gene matches. This CDR3 is CATSVSSGRIDGQFF. The CDR3, as DNA: TGTGCCACCAGTGTATCTAGCGGGAGAATCGATGGGCAGTTCTTC.

This chain uses TRBV7-6 with TRBJ1-4; possible D gene TRBD1, 6 bases. The CDR3 has 15 residues. Trimming removed 5 bases from V and 5 bases from J, with 15 bases in between. Germline loops: CDR1 SGHVS, CDR2 FNYEAQ. The CDR3 loop reads CASSIVPGHNEKLFF. For the CDR3, the DNA is TGTGCCAGCAGCATAGTTCCGGGACACAATGAAAAACTGTTTTTT.